These 18 T cell receptor beta chains share one sample of origin, sequenced in a study of CD8 T cells in Susac syndrome. cDNA came from about 0.51 to 1 ug RNA primed by random hexamers. TCRdb independently ran MiXCR on the immunoSEQ multiplex PCR reads; one entry per CDR3 protein. The sample has approximately 90,000 distinct CDR3 sequences, approximately 92% seen once. The specimen sequenced was CD8+ T cells from PBMCs. The receptors here all came from a human donor in good health.

The chain has TRBV9 and TRBJ2-1; D possibly uses TRBD1 or TRBD2 (5 bases each). The V and J ends lost 3 bases and 2 bases respectively, with 9 bases between them. The CDR3 length is 14 residues. Germline assignment: CDR1 SGDLS and CDR2 YYNGEE. The CDR3 nucleotides are TGTGCCAGCAGCGGCGAGGGGCCCTACAATGAGCAGTTCTTC. Its protein is CASSGEGPYNEQFF.

The chain is built from TRBV3-1 and TRBJ1-1, with TRBD1 as a possible D gene (6 bases). CDR1 is LGHDT, CDR2 YNNKEL, per germline (reference sequence). The CDR3 loop spans 13 amino acids. With 1 base removed from V and 11 bases from J, the gap between germline ends came to 14 bases. The CDR3 spells CASSQGGGLLAFF. In nucleotides, the CDR3 is TGTGCCAGCAGCCAAGGCGGGGGGCTCCTGGCTTTCTTT.

This rearrangement joins TRBV20-1 to TRBJ2-3; 9 positions match TRBD2. The J segment lost 4 bases and the V segment lost 1 base, leaving 9 bases of the junction unmatched. CDR3 length equals 16 residues. Germline values: CDR1 DFQATT, CDR2 SNEGSKA (reference sequence). CDR3 in DNA: TGCAGTGCTAGAGTGCTAGCGGGGAGGGCGTCAGATACGCAGTATTTT. Its protein is CSARVLAGRASDTQYF.

In its sample, this clonotype was seen once. The rearrangement uses TRBV29-1 and TRBJ2-3; 14 nucleotides agree with TRBD2. V lost 1 base, J lost 5 bases, and 2 bases stayed unmatched. Germline V gene lookup returns CDR1 SQVTM and CDR2 ANQGSEA. The CDR3 is made up of 15 amino acids. The CDR3 bases are TGCAGCGTTGAAGGGACTAGCGGGGGGCAAGATACGCAGTATTTT. It is translated as CSVEGTSGGQDTQYF.

This chain joins TRBV4-1 and TRBJ1-1; unclear D gene. CDR1 is MGHRA and CDR2 is YSYEKL in the germline V gene. The V end lost 2 bases, the J end lost 4 bases, and 8 bases lay between the germline ends. There are 13 residues in the CDR3. The CDR3 region is CASSQSGFTEAFF. CDR3 DNA sequence: TGCGCCAGCAGCCAATCGGGGTTCACTGAAGCTTTCTTT.

The rearrangement links TRBV4-1 to TRBJ2-2; D may be TRBD1 (6 bases). CDR3 length: 16 residues. Trimming cost V 4 bases and J 1 base, with 13 bases left between them. Looked up from germline, CDR1 is MGHRA and CDR2 is YSYEKL. The CDR3 DNA follows: TGCGCCAGCAGCCGTTCGACAGGCATGAACACCGGGGAGCTGTTTTTT. As protein: CASSRSTGMNTGELFF.

About this clonotype itself: One end of the junction varies from germline; a read error may be responsible. The chain employs TRBV30 and TRBJ2-3; 7 bases line up with TRBD1. CDR3 length: 16 amino acids. Looked up from germline, CDR1 is GTSNPN and CDR2 is SVGIG (reference sequence). CDR3 residues: CAWSPSGQLGTDAQYF. Here the CDR3 DNA reads TGTGCCTGGAGTCCTTCGGGACAGCTGGGGACAGATGCGCAGTATTTT.

As DNA, the CDR3 is TGTGCCAGCAGCCAAGATAACGAGCAGTACTTC. It translates to CASSQDNEQYF. The chain is built from TRBV3-1 and TRBJ2-7, with D uncertain. The CDR3 is 11 amino acids. Between the trimmed V and J ends, which lost 0 bases and 5 bases, there was a span of 2 bases. Germline V gene lookup returns CDR1 LGHDT and CDR2 YNNKEL (reference sequence).

The chain links TRBV5-1 to TRBJ2-5; no definite D call. The germline CDR1 and CDR2 sequences are SGHRS and YFSETQ. Trimming removed 1 base from V and 0 bases from J, with 4 bases in between. CDR3 length: 13 amino acids. The CDR3 DNA follows: TGCGCCAGCAGCTTGTCCGACCAAGAGACCCAGTACTTC. Translating gives CASSLSDQETQYF.

This chain uses TRBV20-1 with TRBJ1-2; D gene uncertain. The CDR3 runs 13 residues. Looked up from germline, CDR1 is DFQATT and CDR2 is SNEGSKA (reference sequence). V was cut by 1 base and J by 6 bases, with 12 bases left in between. The DNA of the CDR3 is TGCAGTGCTAGAGTTCGGGGATTAGATGGCTACACCTTC. Encoded protein: CSARVRGLDGYTF.

In this sample, this clonotype turned up once. The rearrangement joins TRBV6-6 to TRBJ1-5, with no clear D. CDR1 and CDR2 from the germline V gene are MNHNY and SVGAGI (reference sequence). The CDR3 sequence is 14 residues long. V was pared by 7 bases and J by 0 bases, with 10 bases between. The CDR3 loop reads CASKLGDSNQPQHF. The CDR3 nucleotides read TGTGCCAGCAAACTAGGCGATAGCAATCAGCCCCAGCATTTT.

V and J are TRBV20-1 and TRBJ2-4; 9 nucleotides align to TRBD2. This CDR3 has 13 residues. The ends lost 5 bases at V and 6 bases at J; junction bases unmatched: 5. Germline values: CDR1 DFQATT, CDR2 SNEGSKA (reference sequence). This chain's CDR3 is CSAEAGGSNIQYF. The DNA for the CDR3 is TGCAGTGCTGAGGCGGGGGGGTCAAACATTCAGTACTTC.

The chain joins TRBV6-2 or TRBV6-3 to TRBJ2-1, with D perhaps being TRBD1 or TRBD2 (5 bases each). Germline lookup yields CDR1 MNHEY and CDR2 SVGEGT. The CDR3 contains 14 residues. The germline V and J ends were trimmed by 4 bases and 10 bases, with 17 bases remaining between them. The CDR3 region has the DNA TGTGCCAGCAGTTCACCCAGGGACCCCCGAGAGCAGTTCTTC. Residues: CASSSPRDPREQFF.

V usage is TRBV11-2 and J usage is TRBJ2-4; the D gene is possibly TRBD1 (6 bases). The length of the CDR3 is 18 residues. The germline V gene has CDR1 SGHAT and CDR2 FQNNGV. V lost 6 bases to trimming and J lost 0 bases, with 21 bases between them. This CDR3 is CASSLSTGNILAKNIQYF. The CDR3 DNA is TGTGCCAGCAGTCTTTCGACAGGAAACATACTAGCCAAAAACATTCAGTACTTC.

In its sample, this clonotype was seen once. This sequence joins TRBV28 and TRBJ2-1, with 16 bases aligning to TRBD2. The CDR3 runs to 17 residues. Germline V gene data show CDR1 as MDHEN and CDR2 as SYDVKM. The ends lost 8 bases at V and 1 base at J; junction bases unmatched: 5. CDR3: CASLGLAGGPSYNEQFF. The CDR3 nucleotides read TGTGCCAGCCTGGGACTAGCGGGGGGGCCTTCCTACAATGAGCAGTTCTTC.

The chain joins TRBV10-3 to TRBJ2-7, with D hard to call. Germline V gene lookup returns CDR1 ENHRY and CDR2 SYGVKD. The CDR3 spans 17 residues. The V and J ends lost 0 bases and 1 base respectively, with 16 bases between them. This chain's CDR3 is CAISESRRDGRSYEQYF. CDR3 bases: TGTGCCATCAGTGAGTCGAGGCGCGACGGACGATCCTACGAGCAGTACTTC.

The chain uses TRBV6-5 and TRBJ1-3; 7 nucleotides agree with TRBD1. The CDR3 consists of 17 residues. V was pared by 0 bases and J by 4 bases, with 9 bases of the junction left unmatched. In germline, CDR1 is MNHEY, CDR2 SVGAGI. CDR3 residues: CASSYSTGFASGNTIYF. For the CDR3, the DNA is TGTGCCAGCAGTTACTCGACAGGGTTTGCTTCCGGAAACACCATATATTTT.

This chain links TRBV15 with TRBJ1-5; D gene unclear. CDR1 LNHNV and CDR2 YYDKDF come from the germline V gene (reference sequence). Deletions cut 5 bases from V and 1 base from J, with 9 bases between. This CDR3 spans 14 amino acids. This chain's CDR3 is CATSHSGSNQPQHF. In DNA form, the CDR3 reads TGTGCCACCAGCCACTCGGGGAGCAATCAGCCCCAGCATTTT.